The 32 T cell receptor beta chains given below trace back to one sample, sequenced in a study of beta chain features in type 1 diabetes (dated by TCRdb to the late 2010s). The library was built by means of the immunoSEQ multiplex PCR assay. All of the isolated RNA was reverse transcribed with the High Capacity cDNA Reverse Transcription Kit, so expressed TCRB transcripts were sequenced. As stored in TCRdb, this immuneACCESS dataset retains in-frame rearrangements with V and J assigned. A fraction of the clones does not appear; measured against another copy, unresolved V genes explain less than half of the discrepancy, and the remainder lacks a known reason. The sample profile shows 250,000 to 300,000 clones; around an eighth of them were found once. About 0.016% of the sample rests with the top ten. These receptors' targets are unknown. Broad study findings and their caveats: Type 1 diabetes patients showed a moderate but significant shortening of TCRB CDR3 length in all four CD4+ subsets.

Sequenced sample: naive CD4+ T cells from blood. What the cell subset or site label conveys for this sample: true naive CD4+ T cells. The receptors originated from a man aged 30-40 years with type 1 diabetes.

The chain combines TRBV28 with TRBJ2-7; 7 positions agree with TRBD1. CDR3 length: 14 residues. Germline V CDR1 and CDR2: MDHEN, SYDVKM. Trimming removed 8 bases from V and 0 bases from J; junction bases left unmatched: 7. The CDR3 nucleotides are TGTGCCAGCTGGGGACAGCTGAGCTCCTACGAGCAGTACTTC. Its protein is CASWGQLSSYEQYF.

CDR3 protein: CSVGDLTGDQPQHF. The CDR3 bases are TGCAGCGTTGGAGATTTGACAGGGGATCAGCCCCAGCATTTT. The chain uses TRBV29-1 and TRBJ1-5, with 8 bases aligning to TRBD1. The germline V gene encodes CDR1 SQVTM and CDR2 ANQGSEA. The CDR3 is 14 residues long. The J segment lost 5 bases and the V segment lost 4 bases, leaving 7 bases of the junction unmatched.

This clone was recorded a few times. The chain couples TRBV9 to TRBJ2-1; D might be TRBD2 (6 bases). The CDR3 runs to 16 residues. CDR1 and CDR2 (germline): SGDLS, YYNGEE. V lost 0 bases and J lost 5, with 15 bases in between. The CDR3 region has the DNA TGTGCCAGCAGCGTAGGTGCGGGAACGCCCGACAATGAGCAGTTCTTC. Its translation: CASSVGAGTPDNEQFF.

The chain joins TRBV19 to TRBJ2-3; TRBD1 aligns across 9 bases. Per germline, CDR1 LNHDA and CDR2 SQIVND (reference sequence). The CDR3 is 14 amino acids. The junction had 8 bases not matched to a gene; V was cut back by 6 bases and J by 7 bases. This CDR3 reads CASRPRQGENTQYF. The DNA for the CDR3 is TGTGCCAGTAGACCGCGACAGGGGGAAAATACGCAGTATTTT.

The sample holds a few counts of this clone. The J gene is TRBJ2-5, the V gene TRBV5-1; 7 bases align to TRBD1. CDR3 length: 15 residues. V was pared by 0 bases and J by 2 bases, with 4 bases of the junction left unmatched. Germline V lookup: CDR1 SGHRS, CDR2 YFSETQ. CDR3 nucleotides: TGCGCCAGCAGCTTGGGTCCGGGACAGCAAGAGACCCAGTACTTC. Protein: CASSLGPGQQETQYF.

This clone was detected only a few times. The chain links TRBV9 to TRBJ1-1; 7 positions agree with TRBD1. CDR1 and CDR2 from the germline V gene are SGDLS and YYNGEE. This CDR3 region has 14 residues. V lost 3 bases to trimming and J lost 7 bases; unmatched junction nucleotides: 9. The CDR3 nucleotides read TGTGCCAGCAGCGAAGGGGGACAGTCACTTGAAGCTTTCTTT. This translates into CASSEGGQSLEAFF.

The chain uses TRBV27 and TRBJ2-1, with D possibly TRBD2 on 6 matching bases. Germline V gives CDR1 MNHEY, CDR2 SMNVEV (reference sequence). V was clipped by 5 bases and J by 4 bases, with 15 bases between them. The CDR3 length is 15 residues. The CDR3 is CASSDRDFAYNEQFF. CDR3 in DNA: TGTGCCAGCAGTGACCGGGACTTCGCTTACAATGAGCAGTTCTTC.

This clone was detected only a few times. This chain links TRBV4-2 with TRBJ2-1; D perhaps matches TRBD2 (6 bases). The V end was cut by 0 bases, the J end by 4 bases, with 10 bases between. Per the germline V gene, CDR1 is LGHNA and CDR2 is YNFKEQ. The CDR3 loop spans 15 amino acids. Here the CDR3 reads CASSQDDGGYNEQFF. CDR3 nucleotide sequence: TGTGCCAGCAGCCAAGATGACGGGGGATACAATGAGCAGTTCTTC.

The chain is built from TRBV19 and TRBJ2-1; the D gene is possibly TRBD2 (6 bases). There are 17 residues in the CDR3. CDR1 LNHDA and CDR2 SQIVND come from the germline V gene (reference sequence). V lost 6 bases to trimming and J lost 5 bases, with 23 bases between them. For the CDR3, the DNA is TGTGCCAGTAGCTCCCTCCCCCCGGGACTGCCAAACAATGAGCAGTTCTTC. Its translation: CASSSLPPGLPNNEQFF.

This chain links TRBV18 with TRBJ1-1; D not resolved. CDR1 and CDR2 from the germline V gene are KGHSH and LQKENI. CDR3 size: 12 residues. V shed 5 bases and J shed 7 bases, with 11 bases lying between them. DNA for the CDR3: TGTGCCAGCTCATCGAGAAACCTTGAAGCTTTCTTT. Its translation is CASSSRNLEAFF.

CDR3 sequence reads: CASSPAGGLNYEQYF. Written as DNA, the CDR3 is TGTGCCAGCTCACCCGCAGGGGGCTTGAACTACGAGCAGTACTTC. The chain recombines TRBV18 with TRBJ2-7, with 8 bases lining up with TRBD1. Germline CDR1 reads KGHSH; CDR2 reads LQKENI. Trimming at V came to 3 bases and at J to 3 bases, leaving 7 bases not matched to a gene. This CDR3 has 15 amino acids.

The rearrangement links TRBV27 to TRBJ1-5, with D possibly matching TRBD1 (6 bases). Germline V CDR1 and CDR2: MNHEY, SMNVEV (reference sequence). Trimming pared 3 bases from V and 11 bases from J, leaving 17 bases between. The CDR3 runs to 14 residues. CDR3 DNA: TGTGCCAGCAGTTTGATTGGGACATCTGGGACCCAGCATTTT. This translates into CASSLIGTSGTQHF.

The V and J genes are TRBV2 and TRBJ2-6, with D perhaps matching TRBD2 (5 bases). The germline gives CDR1 SNHLY, CDR2 FYNNEI. With 7 bases removed from V and 1 base from J, the gap between germline ends came to 11 bases. There are 15 residues in the CDR3. The chain's CDR3 is CASKFEGSGANVLTF. CDR3 bases: TGTGCCAGCAAGTTCGAGGGTTCTGGGGCCAACGTCCTGACTTTC.

The chain joins TRBV10-3 to TRBJ2-5; D is possibly TRBD2 (6 bases). This CDR3 has 15 amino acids. Trimming pared 5 bases from V and 2 bases from J, leaving 15 bases between. From germline, CDR1 is ENHRY and CDR2 SYGVKD. Here the CDR3 DNA reads TGTGCCATCAGTTGGCAGGGCGGGGAACAAGAGACCCAGTACTTC. This encodes CAISWQGGEQETQYF.

This clone has more than one count but fewer than ten. The J gene is TRBJ1-1, the V gene TRBV6-5; 11 bases line up with TRBD1. CDR3 length: 15 amino acids. Germline V gene sequence: CDR1 MNHEY, CDR2 SVGAGI. The J segment lost 8 bases and the V segment lost 5 bases, leaving 10 bases of the junction unmatched. The CDR3 spells CASSKDRGRTIEAFF. CDR3 nucleotide sequence: TGTGCCAGCAGTAAGGACAGGGGGCGGACAATCGAAGCTTTCTTT.

The chain uses TRBV19 and TRBJ2-7; TRBD1 matches 9 bases. The ends lost 4 bases at V and 0 bases at J; junction bases unmatched: 7. CDR3 length: 16 amino acids. CDR1 and CDR2 (germline): LNHDA, SQIVND (reference sequence). The CDR3 here is CASSTRDRANSYEQYF. The CDR3 nucleotides are TGTGCCAGTAGTACCCGGGACAGGGCTAACTCCTACGAGCAGTACTTC.

Written as DNA, the CDR3 is TGTGCCAGCAGCTACGGACTAGCGGGAGGCCCCGCGAACACCGGGGAGCTGTTTTTT. It is translated as CASSYGLAGGPANTGELFF. The genes are TRBV4-2 and TRBJ2-2, with 14 positions matching TRBD2. The CDR3 sequence is 19 residues long. Germline CDR1 LGHNA, CDR2 YNFKEQ. The junction had 8 bases not matched to a gene; V was cut back by 5 bases and J by 0 bases.

In its sample, this clone was seen a few times. The V gene is TRBV4-1, the J gene TRBJ1-5; TRBD1 agrees at 7 bases. This CDR3 has 15 amino acids. With V trimmed by 2 bases and J by 6 bases, 7 bases remained unmatched. Germline V gene sequence: CDR1 MGHRA, CDR2 YSYEKL. The CDR3 reads CASSQYDRVGQPQHF. In nucleotides, the CDR3 is TGCGCCAGCAGCCAATACGACAGGGTAGGTCAGCCCCAGCATTTT.

The chain couples TRBV28 to TRBJ2-7; the match to TRBD1 covers 8 bases. Germline assignment: CDR1 MDHEN and CDR2 SYDVKM. The CDR3 loop spans 13 amino acids. With V trimmed by 2 bases and J by 6 bases, 3 bases remained unmatched. The CDR3 protein is CASSLQGAGEQYF. The CDR3 nucleotides read TGTGCCAGCAGTTTACAGGGGGCGGGCGAGCAGTACTTC.

The rearrangement links TRBV5-4 to TRBJ2-7; maybe TRBD2 (7 bases). CDR1 is SGHNT, CDR2 YYREEE, per germline (reference sequence). The CDR3 contains 16 residues. Deletions cut 4 bases from V and 1 base from J, with 18 bases between. This chain's CDR3 is CASSPVGGGTSYEQYF. The CDR3 region has the DNA TGTGCCAGCAGCCCAGTGGGAGGGGGTACTTCCTACGAGCAGTACTTC.

This clone was seen a handful of times. The chain links TRBV19 to TRBJ1-2; maybe TRBD1 (6 bases). Germline lookup yields CDR1 LNHDA and CDR2 SQIVND (reference sequence). V was shortened by 7 bases and J by 3 bases, with 15 bases between the two germline ends. The CDR3 is made up of 14 amino acids. CDR3 DNA: TGTGCCAGTAAGGACAGTCAAACCCACTATGGCTACACCTTC. Protein product: CASKDSQTHYGYTF.

This clone appeared a few times. The J gene is TRBJ2-7, the V gene TRBV28; 14 bases match TRBD2. The length of the CDR3 is 16 residues. V gave up 2 bases and J gave up 4 bases; unmatched junction bases: 4. The V gene's germline CDR1 is MDHEN and CDR2 SYDVKM. The CDR3, as DNA: TGTGCCAGCAGTTTAAGCGGGACTAGCGGGGGATACGAGCAGTACTTC. This codes for CASSLSGTSGGYEQYF.

This clone was picked up a small number of times. The rearrangement uses TRBV7-9 and TRBJ2-1; D is undetermined. CDR1 and CDR2 from the germline V gene are SEHNR and FQNEAQ (reference sequence). The CDR3 length is 13 residues. V was clipped by 1 base and J by 7 bases, with 8 bases between them. Written as DNA, the CDR3 is TGTGCCAGCAGCTTAGAAGGAGAGAATGAGCAGTTCTTC. This encodes CASSLEGENEQFF.

This clone has a handful of counts. The chain has TRBV7-8 and TRBJ1-2; maybe TRBD1 (6 bases). Germline V CDR1 and CDR2: SGHVS, FQNEAQ. The CDR3 length is 13 residues. V was pared by 4 bases and J by 8 bases, with 14 bases between. For the CDR3, the DNA is TGTGCCAGCAGCTCCGGACAGATTCGGGGCTACACCTTC. It codes for CASSSGQIRGYTF.

The chain carries TRBV5-4 and TRBJ2-2; TRBD1 agrees at 8 bases. This CDR3 contains 16 residues. Germline-derived CDR1 and CDR2 are SGHNT and YYREEE (reference sequence). Unmatched junction bases numbered 11, after V lost 5 bases and J lost 5 bases. CDR3 sequence reads: CASSWTGRTRTGELFF. CDR3 coding DNA: TGTGCCAGCAGTTGGACAGGGAGGACGAGGACCGGGGAGCTGTTTTTT.

There are a few counts of this clone. This rearrangement joins TRBV20-1 to TRBJ2-3; D is undetermined. There are 11 residues in the CDR3. The V and J ends lost 0 bases and 5 bases respectively, with 3 bases between them. Germline CDR1 is DFQATT and CDR2 is SNEGSKA (reference sequence). The CDR3 protein is CSARDKDTQYF. CDR3 DNA: TGCAGTGCTAGAGATAAAGATACGCAGTATTTT.

The genes are TRBV18 and TRBJ2-1; 7 bases are a match to TRBD2. This CDR3 comprises 17 residues. Per the germline V gene, CDR1 is KGHSH and CDR2 is LQKENI. Unmatched junction bases numbered 5, after V lost 0 bases and J lost 0 bases. The CDR3 reads CASSPPGRAGSYNEQFF. As DNA, the CDR3 is TGTGCCAGCTCACCACCGGGGAGGGCGGGCTCCTACAATGAGCAGTTCTTC.

This chain's CDR3 is CASSMTGNQPQHF. The CDR3 nucleotides are TGTGCCAGTAGTATGACGGGTAATCAGCCCCAGCATTTT. This chain links TRBV19 with TRBJ1-5; D unclear. From germline, CDR1 is LNHDA and CDR2 SQIVND (reference sequence). The V and J ends lost 3 bases and 4 bases respectively, with 7 bases between them. This CDR3 has 13 residues.

This clone was seen repeatedly, ten times or more. J is TRBJ1-2 and V is TRBV23-1, with 7 bases identical to TRBD1. TRBV23-1 qualifies as an ORF whose function is uncertain. The CDR3 is made up of 14 amino acids. Trimming took 5 bases from V and 4 from J; bases not matched to a gene: 7. The CDR3 DNA reads as TGCGCCAGCAGTTGGGCAGGGGGACTCTATGGCTACACCTTC. It translates to CASSWAGGLYGYTF.

This clone was counted only a few times. This chain joins TRBV7-9 and TRBJ2-2; 8 bases align to TRBD2. The CDR3 is made up of 15 amino acids. Trimming at V came to 5 bases and at J to 8 bases, leaving 10 bases not matched to a gene. Germline CDR1 is SEHNR and CDR2 is FQNEAQ (reference sequence). CDR3 in amino acids: CASSEQLAAYGELFF. CDR3 bases: TGTGCCAGCAGCGAGCAACTAGCGGCCTATGGGGAGCTGTTTTTT.

This clone was detected only a few times. This chain links TRBV20-1 with TRBJ1-1; 7 bases are shared with TRBD1. The CDR3 spans 11 residues. V lost 1 base to trimming and J lost 12 bases; unmatched junction nucleotides: 5. Germline loops: CDR1 DFQATT, CDR2 SNEGSKA (reference sequence). The CDR3 loop is CSARGRQGSFF. The CDR3 nucleotides are TGCAGTGCTAGAGGTCGACAGGGCTCTTTCTTT.

The V and J genes are TRBV29-1 and TRBJ2-7; D might be TRBD2 (5 bases). The closer fit of TRBJ2-1 to the DNA end suggests the J call may be wrong. There are 14 residues in the CDR3. Germline CDR1 reads SQVTM; CDR2 reads ANQGSEA. CDR3 DNA: TGCAGCCCATGCCTAGCCAGCTACTACAATGAGCAGTTCTTC. It yields the protein CSPCLASYYNEQFF.